This TCR beta chain was sequenced during a study of cytomegalovirus exposure and HLA in healthy donors. Findings and limits, study-wide: In a later analysis, a missense DCLRE1C variant was linked to TCR beta V- and J-gene trimming.

Germline-derived CDR1 and CDR2 are MDHEN and SYDVKM. The ends were cut back, 10 bases at V and 4 bases at J, with 10 bases in the middle. CDR3 length: 11 amino acids. As regards this clone: Its target is not known.

Primers: 60 Vbeta forward and 13 Jbeta reverse. Sequenced by immunoSEQ multiplex PCR; TCRdb stores in-frame clones only, minus some. The table has roughly 150,000 clones, around 80% seen once; the top ten hold around 5%. This chain joins TRBV28 and TRBJ1-1, with no clear D. Sequencing was performed on PBMCs. The TCR sequence derives from a man aged 25-45 years in good health. As DNA, the CDR3 is TGTGCCACCGTAGCAGTCACTGAAGCTTTCTTT. Translated: CATVAVTEAFF.